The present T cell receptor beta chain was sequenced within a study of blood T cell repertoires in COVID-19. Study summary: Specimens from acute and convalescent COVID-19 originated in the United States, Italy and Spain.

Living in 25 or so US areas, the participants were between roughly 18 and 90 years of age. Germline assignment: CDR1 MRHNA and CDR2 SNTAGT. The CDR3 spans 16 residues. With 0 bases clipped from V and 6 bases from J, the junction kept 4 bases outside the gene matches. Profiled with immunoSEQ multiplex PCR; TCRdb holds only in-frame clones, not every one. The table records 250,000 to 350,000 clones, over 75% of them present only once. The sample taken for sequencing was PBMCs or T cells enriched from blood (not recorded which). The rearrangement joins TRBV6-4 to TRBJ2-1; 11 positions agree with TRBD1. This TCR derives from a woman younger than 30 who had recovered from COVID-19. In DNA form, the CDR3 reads TGTGCCAGCAGTGACTCTGCGGGACAGGGGGTCAATGAGCAGTTCTTC. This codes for CASSDSAGQGVNEQFF.